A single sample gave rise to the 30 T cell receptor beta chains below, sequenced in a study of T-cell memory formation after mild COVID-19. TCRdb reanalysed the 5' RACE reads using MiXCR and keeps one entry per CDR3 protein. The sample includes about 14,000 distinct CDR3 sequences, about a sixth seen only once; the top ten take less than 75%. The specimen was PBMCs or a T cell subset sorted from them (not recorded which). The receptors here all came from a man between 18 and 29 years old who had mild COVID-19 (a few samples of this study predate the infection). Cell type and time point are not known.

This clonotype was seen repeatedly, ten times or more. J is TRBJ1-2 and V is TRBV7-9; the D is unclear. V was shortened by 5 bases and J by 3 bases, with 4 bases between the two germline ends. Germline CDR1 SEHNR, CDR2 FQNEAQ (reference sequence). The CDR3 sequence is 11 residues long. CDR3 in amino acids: CASSGDYGYTF. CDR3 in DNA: TGTGCCAGCAGCGGCGACTATGGCTACACCTTC.

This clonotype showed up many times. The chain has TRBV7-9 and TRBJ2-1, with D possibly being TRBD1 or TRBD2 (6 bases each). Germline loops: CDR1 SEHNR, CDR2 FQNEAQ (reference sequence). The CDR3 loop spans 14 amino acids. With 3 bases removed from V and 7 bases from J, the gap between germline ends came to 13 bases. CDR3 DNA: TGTGCCAGCAGCTTTCGACGGGGGCAGAATGAGCAGTTCTTC. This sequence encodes CASSFRRGQNEQFF.

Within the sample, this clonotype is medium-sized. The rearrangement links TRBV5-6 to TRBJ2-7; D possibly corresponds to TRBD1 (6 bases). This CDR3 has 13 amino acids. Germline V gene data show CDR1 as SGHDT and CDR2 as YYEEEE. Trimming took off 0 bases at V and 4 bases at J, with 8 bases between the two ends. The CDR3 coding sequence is TGTGCCAGCAGCTTGGGGACAGTATACGAGCAGTACTTC. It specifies CASSLGTVYEQYF.

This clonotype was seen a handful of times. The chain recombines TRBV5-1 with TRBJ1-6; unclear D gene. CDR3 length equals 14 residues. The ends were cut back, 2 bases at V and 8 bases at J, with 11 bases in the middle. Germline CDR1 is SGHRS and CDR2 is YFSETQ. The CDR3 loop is CASSFGLEYSPLHF. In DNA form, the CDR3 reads TGCGCCAGCAGCTTCGGACTTGAATATTCACCCCTCCACTTT.

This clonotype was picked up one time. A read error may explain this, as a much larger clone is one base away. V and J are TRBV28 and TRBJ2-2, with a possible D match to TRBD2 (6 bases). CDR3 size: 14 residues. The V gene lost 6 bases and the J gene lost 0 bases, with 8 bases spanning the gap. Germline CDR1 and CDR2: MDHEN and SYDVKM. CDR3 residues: CASSGGSNTGELFF. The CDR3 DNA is TGTGCCAGCAGCGGGGGATCGAACACCGGGGAGCTGTTTTTT.

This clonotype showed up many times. CDR3 protein: CASSQDGSPTYEQYV. CDR3 in DNA: TGCGCCAGCAGCCAAGATGGGTCCCCGACCTACGAGCAGTACGTC. The genes are TRBV4-1 and TRBJ2-7; D is unclear. This CDR3 is 15 amino acids long. The germline V and J ends were trimmed by 0 bases and 2 bases, with 11 bases remaining between them. Per germline, CDR1 MGHRA and CDR2 YSYEKL.

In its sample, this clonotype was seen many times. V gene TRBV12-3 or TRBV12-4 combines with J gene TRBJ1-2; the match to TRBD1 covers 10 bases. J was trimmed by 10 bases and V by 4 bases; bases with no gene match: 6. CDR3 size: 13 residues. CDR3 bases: TGTGCCAGCAGTTCCTCCGGGACAGGGGTCTACACCTTC. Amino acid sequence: CASSSSGTGVYTF.

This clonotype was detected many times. CDR3 coding DNA: TGTGCCACCAGCAGAGATTTGGGGGATCAGCCCCAGCATTTT. It yields the protein CATSRDLGDQPQHF. The chain joins TRBV15 to TRBJ1-5; possibly TRBD1 for D (5 bases). The CDR3 consists of 14 residues. Germline V gene sequence: CDR1 LNHNV, CDR2 YYDKDF (reference sequence). V was trimmed by 0 bases and J by 5 bases, leaving 8 bases between them.

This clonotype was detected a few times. The CDR3 DNA sequence: TGTGCCAGCAGCCCGATAGCGGGGGGGTACAATGAGCAGTTCTTC. Its protein is CASSPIAGGYNEQFF. The rearrangement uses TRBV6-4 and TRBJ2-1; 11 bases fit TRBD2. The V segment lost 6 bases and the J segment 4 bases; nucleotides outside the gene matches: 5. This CDR3 spans 15 amino acids. From germline, CDR1 is MRHNA and CDR2 SNTAGT.

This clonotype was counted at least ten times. The CDR3 region has the DNA TGTGCCATCAGTGACCCGACAGCTACCCTAATTCCCAATTCGGCCCTCCACTTT. Translating gives CAISDPTATLIPNSALHF. The chain employs TRBV10-3 and TRBJ1-6, with D perhaps matching TRBD1 (5 bases). V lost 3 bases to trimming and J lost 14 bases, with 29 bases between them. Germline values: CDR1 ENHRY, CDR2 SYGVKD. CDR3 length: 18 residues.

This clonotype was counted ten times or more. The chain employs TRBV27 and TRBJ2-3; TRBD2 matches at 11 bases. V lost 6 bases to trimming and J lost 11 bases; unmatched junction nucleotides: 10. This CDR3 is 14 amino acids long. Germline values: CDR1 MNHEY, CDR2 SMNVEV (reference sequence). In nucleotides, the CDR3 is TGTGCCAGCAGCGGACTAGCGGGCCACCTCGGGCAGTATTTT. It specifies CASSGLAGHLGQYF.

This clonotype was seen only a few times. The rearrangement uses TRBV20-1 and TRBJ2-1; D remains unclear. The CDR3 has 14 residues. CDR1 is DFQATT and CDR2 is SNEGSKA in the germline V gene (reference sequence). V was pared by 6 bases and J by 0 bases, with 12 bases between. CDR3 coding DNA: TGCAGTGCGTGGGGAAGAAGCTCCTACAATGAGCAGTTCTTC. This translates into CSAWGRSSYNEQFF.

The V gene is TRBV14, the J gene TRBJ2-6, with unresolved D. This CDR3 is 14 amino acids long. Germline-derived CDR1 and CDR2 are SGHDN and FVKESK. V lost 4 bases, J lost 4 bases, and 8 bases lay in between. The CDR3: CASSLKRGANVLTF. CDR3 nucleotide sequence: TGTGCCAGCAGCCTGAAGAGGGGGGCCAACGTCCTGACTTTC. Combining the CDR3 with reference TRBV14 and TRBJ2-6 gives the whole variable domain EAGVTQFPSHSVIEKGQTVTLRCDPISGHDNLYWYRRVMGKEIKFLLHFVKESKQDESGMPNNRFLAERTGGTYSTLKVQPAELEDSGVYFCASSLKRGANVLTFGAGSRLTVL.

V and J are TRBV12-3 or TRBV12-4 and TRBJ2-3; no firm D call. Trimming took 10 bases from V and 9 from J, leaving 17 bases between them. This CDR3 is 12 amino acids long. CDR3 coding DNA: TGTGCCATCCAGGCCCCGACCACGACGCAGTATTTT. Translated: CAIQAPTTTQYF.

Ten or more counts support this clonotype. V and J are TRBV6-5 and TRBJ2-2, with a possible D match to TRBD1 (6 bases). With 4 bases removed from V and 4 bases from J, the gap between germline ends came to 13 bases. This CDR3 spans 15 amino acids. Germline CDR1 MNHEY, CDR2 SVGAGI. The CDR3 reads CASSSTGFGTGELFF. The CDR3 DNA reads TGTGCCAGCAGTTCGACAGGTTTCGGCACCGGGGAGCTGTTTTTT.

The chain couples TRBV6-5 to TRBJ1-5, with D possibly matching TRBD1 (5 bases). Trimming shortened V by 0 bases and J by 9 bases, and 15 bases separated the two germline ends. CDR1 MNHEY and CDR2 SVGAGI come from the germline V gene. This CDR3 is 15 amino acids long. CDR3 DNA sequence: TGTGCCAGCAGTTACTCGATCGGGGGGTCAGCGCCCCAGCATTTT. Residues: CASSYSIGGSAPQHF.

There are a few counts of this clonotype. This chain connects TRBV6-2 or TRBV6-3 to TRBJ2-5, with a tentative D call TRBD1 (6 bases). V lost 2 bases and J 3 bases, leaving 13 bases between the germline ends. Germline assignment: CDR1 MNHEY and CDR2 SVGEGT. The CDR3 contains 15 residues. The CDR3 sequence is CASSYPRTVEETQYF. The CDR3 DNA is TGTGCCAGCAGTTACCCCCGGACAGTCGAAGAGACCCAGTACTTC.

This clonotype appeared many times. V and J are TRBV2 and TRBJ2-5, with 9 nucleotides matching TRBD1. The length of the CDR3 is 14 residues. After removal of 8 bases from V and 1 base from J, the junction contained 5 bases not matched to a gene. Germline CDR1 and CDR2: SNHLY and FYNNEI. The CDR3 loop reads CASVWDRAQETQYF. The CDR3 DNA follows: TGTGCCAGCGTTTGGGACAGGGCCCAAGAGACCCAGTACTTC.

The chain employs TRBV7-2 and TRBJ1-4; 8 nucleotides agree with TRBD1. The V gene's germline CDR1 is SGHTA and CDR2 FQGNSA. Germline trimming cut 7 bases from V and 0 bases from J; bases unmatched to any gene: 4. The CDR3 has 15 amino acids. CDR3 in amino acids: CASNGQGATNEKLFF. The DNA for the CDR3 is TGTGCCAGCAACGGACAGGGAGCAACTAATGAAAAACTGTTTTTT.

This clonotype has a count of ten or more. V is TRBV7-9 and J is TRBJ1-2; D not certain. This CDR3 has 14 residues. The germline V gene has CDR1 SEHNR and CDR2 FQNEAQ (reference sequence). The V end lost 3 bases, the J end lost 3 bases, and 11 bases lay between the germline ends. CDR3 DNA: TGTGCCAGCAGCTTCGCCCCCCATGACTATGGCTACACCTTC. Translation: CASSFAPHDYGYTF.

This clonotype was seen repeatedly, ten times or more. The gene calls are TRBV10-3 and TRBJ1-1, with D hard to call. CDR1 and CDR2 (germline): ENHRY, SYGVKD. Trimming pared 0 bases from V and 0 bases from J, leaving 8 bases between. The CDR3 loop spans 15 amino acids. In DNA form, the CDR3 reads TGTGCCATCAGTGAGTCGACGAGGGTGAACACTGAAGCTTTCTTT. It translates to CAISESTRVNTEAFF.

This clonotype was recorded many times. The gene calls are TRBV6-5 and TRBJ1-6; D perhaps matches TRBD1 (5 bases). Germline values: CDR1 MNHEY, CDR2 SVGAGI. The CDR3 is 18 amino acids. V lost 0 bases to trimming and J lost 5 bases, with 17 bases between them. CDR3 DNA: TGTGCCAGCAGTTACTCACAGGATCCACCAAACCATAATTCACCCCTCCACTTT. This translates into CASSYSQDPPNHNSPLHF.

The CDR3 sequence: CASRPRGIPLYGYTF. The DNA of the CDR3 is TGTGCCAGCAGGCCTCGGGGGATCCCCCTCTATGGCTACACCTTC. The V gene is TRBV12-3 or TRBV12-4, the J gene TRBJ1-2, with D perhaps TRBD1 (5 bases). The V and J ends lost 6 bases and 4 bases respectively, with 18 bases between them. The CDR3 sequence is 15 residues long.

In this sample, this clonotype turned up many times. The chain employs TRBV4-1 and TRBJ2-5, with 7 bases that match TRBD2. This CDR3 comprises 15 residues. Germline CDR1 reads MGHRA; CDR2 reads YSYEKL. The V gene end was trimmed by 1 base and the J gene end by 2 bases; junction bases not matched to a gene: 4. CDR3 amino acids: CASSQVGLGQETQYF. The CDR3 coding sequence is TGCGCCAGCAGCCAAGTAGGACTAGGACAAGAGACCCAGTACTTC.

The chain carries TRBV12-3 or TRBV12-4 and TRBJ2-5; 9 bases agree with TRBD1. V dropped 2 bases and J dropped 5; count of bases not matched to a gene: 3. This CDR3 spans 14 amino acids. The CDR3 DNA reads TGTGCCAGCAGTTTAACAGGGGGCGTCGAGACCCAGTACTTC. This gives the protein CASSLTGGVETQYF.

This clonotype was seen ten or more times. Here the CDR3 DNA reads TGTGCCAGCAGCCGCCTCGAGAACTACGAGCAGTACTTC. Its translation: CASSRLENYEQYF. This chain connects TRBV14 to TRBJ2-7; D is undetermined. CDR3 length: 13 amino acids. The germline V and J ends were trimmed by 4 bases and 3 bases, with 10 bases remaining between them. Germline assignment: CDR1 SGHDN and CDR2 FVKESK.

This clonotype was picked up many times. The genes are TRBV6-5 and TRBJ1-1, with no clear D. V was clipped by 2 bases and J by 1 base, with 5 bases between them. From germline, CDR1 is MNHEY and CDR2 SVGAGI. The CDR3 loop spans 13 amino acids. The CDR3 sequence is CASSYPPNTEAFF. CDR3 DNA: TGTGCCAGCAGTTACCCCCCGAACACTGAAGCTTTCTTT.

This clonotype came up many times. The CDR3 nucleotides read TGCAGTGCTCGGACTGCGAACACCGGGGAGCTGTTTTTT. This translates into CSARTANTGELFF. This rearrangement joins TRBV20-1 to TRBJ2-2; weak D call: TRBD2 (5 bases). The CDR3 sequence is 13 residues long. The V end lost 5 bases, the J end lost 0 bases, and 7 bases lay between the germline ends. CDR1 is DFQATT, CDR2 SNEGSKA, per germline (reference sequence).

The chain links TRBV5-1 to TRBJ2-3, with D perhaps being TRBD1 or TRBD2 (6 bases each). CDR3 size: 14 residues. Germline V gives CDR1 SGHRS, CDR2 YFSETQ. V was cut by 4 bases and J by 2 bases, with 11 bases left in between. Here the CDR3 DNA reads TGCGCCAGCAGCAGAGGGGGGTCCACAGATACGCAGTATTTT. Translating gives CASSRGGSTDTQYF.

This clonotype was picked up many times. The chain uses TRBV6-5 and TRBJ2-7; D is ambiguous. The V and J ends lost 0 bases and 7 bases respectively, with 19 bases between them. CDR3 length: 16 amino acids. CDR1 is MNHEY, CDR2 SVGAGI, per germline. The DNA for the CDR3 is TGTGCCAGCAGTTACTCGCCCCGGACGGTGGTTACGGAGCAGTACTTC. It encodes CASSYSPRTVVTEQYF.